This TCR beta chain was observed in a study of blood T cell repertoires in COVID-19. Overall study context: Acute-phase and convalescent COVID-19 samples originated in the United States, Italy and Spain. PBMCs, B-cell-depleted T cells, or T cells were the source of the cDNA or gDNA that made up the material.

How the authors handled the data: Amplification from reference gene primers served as the basis for estimated nucleated cell counts. Generated by immunoSEQ multiplex PCR, the TCRdb table keeps only in-frame clones and is missing some. The V and J calls and clone size are taken from that table; D and trimming were inferred from the DNA. The repertoire includes a few hundred thousand clones, around nine tenths of them detected once, and 3% to 3.5% sits in the top ten. The CDR3 contains 15 residues. V was pared by 4 bases and J by 1 base, with 10 bases between. CDR1 is KGHDR, CDR2 SFDVKD, per germline. The receptor was isolated from a man in his sixties with acute or convalescent COVID-19. Sequencing used peripheral blood. The chain uses TRBV24-1 and TRBJ2-4, with a tentative D call TRBD2 (6 bases). DNA for the CDR3: TGTGCCACCAGTGACAGCCGGGGGGCCAAAAACATTCAGTACTTC. Its protein is CATSDSRGAKNIQYF.